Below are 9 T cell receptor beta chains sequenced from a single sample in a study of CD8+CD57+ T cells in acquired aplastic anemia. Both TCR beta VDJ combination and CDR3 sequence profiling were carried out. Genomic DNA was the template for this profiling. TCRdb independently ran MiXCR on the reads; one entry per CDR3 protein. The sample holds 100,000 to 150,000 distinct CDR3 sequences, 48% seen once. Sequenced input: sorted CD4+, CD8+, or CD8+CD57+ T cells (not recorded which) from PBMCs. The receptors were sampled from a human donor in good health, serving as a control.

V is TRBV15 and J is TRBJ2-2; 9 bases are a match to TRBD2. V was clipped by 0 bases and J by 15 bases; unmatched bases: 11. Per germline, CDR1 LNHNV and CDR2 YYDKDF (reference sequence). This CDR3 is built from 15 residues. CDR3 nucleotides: TGTGCCACCAGCAGAGACTCGGCGGGAGGGCCGATGATGTTTTTT. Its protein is CATSRDSAGGPMMFF.

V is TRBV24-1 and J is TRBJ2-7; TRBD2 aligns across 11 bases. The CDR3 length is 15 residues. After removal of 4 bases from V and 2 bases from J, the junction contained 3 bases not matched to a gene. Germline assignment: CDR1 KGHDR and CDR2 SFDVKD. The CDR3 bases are TGTGCCACCAGTGAGGGACTAGCGGCGACCTACGAGCAGTACTTC. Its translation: CATSEGLAATYEQYF.

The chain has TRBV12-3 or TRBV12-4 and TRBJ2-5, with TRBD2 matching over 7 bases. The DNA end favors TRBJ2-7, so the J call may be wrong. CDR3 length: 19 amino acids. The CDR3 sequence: CASSGGGGGTPGSSYEQYF. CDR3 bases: TGTGCCAGCAGTGGGGGGGGAGGTGGAACACCGGGGAGCTCCTACGAGCAGTACTTC.

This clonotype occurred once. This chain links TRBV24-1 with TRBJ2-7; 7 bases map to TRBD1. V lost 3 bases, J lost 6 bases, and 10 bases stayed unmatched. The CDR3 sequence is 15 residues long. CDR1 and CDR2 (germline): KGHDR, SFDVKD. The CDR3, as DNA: TGTGCCACCAGTGATCCACGGACAGGCACCGGCGAGCAGTACTTC. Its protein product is CATSDPRTGTGEQYF.

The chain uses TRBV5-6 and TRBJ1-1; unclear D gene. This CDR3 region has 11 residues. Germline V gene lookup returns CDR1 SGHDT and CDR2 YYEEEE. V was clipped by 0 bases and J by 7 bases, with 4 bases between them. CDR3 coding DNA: TGTGCCAGCAGCTTGGAGGGTGAAGCTTTCTTT. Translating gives CASSLEGEAFF.

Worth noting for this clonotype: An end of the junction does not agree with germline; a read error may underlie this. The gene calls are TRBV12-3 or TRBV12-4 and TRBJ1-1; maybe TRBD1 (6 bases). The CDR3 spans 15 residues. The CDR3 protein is CAGSLRTEPNTEAFF. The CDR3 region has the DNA TGTGCCGGCAGTCTACGGACAGAACCGAACACTGAAGCTTTCTTT.

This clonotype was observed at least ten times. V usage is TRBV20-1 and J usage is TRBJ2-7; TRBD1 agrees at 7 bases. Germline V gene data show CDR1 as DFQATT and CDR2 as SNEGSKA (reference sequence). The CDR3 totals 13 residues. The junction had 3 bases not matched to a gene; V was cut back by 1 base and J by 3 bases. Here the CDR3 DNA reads TGCAGTGCTAGAGCCGGGACAGTCTACGAGCAGTACTTC. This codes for CSARAGTVYEQYF.

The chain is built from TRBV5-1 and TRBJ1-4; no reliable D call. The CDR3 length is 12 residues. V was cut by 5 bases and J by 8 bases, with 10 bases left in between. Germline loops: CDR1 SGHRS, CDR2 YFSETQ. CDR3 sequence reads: CASRMSGEKLFF. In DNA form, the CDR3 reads TGCGCCAGCAGGATGTCCGGGGAAAAACTGTTTTTT.

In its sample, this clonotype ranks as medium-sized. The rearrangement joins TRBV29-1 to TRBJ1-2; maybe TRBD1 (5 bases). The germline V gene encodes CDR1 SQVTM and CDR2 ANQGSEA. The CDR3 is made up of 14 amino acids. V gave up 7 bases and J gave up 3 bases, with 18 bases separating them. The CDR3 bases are TGCAGCGCGGGGGGGACGAACCGCCACTATGGCTACACCTTC. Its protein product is CSAGGTNRHYGYTF.